This is a list of T cell receptor beta chains from one sample in a study of blood T cell repertoires in COVID-19. Produced via immunoSEQ multiplex PCR; TCRdb's table is partial and in-frame only. This sample has approximately 90,000 clones, with around nine tenths found just once. Sample: peripheral blood. All receptors come from an elderly woman with acute or convalescent COVID-19. Each CDR3 is given with its conserved first and last residue.

V gene	J gene	CDR3 protein
TRBV5-1	TRBJ1-2	CASSPEAGGWGYTF
TRBV19	TRBJ2-7	CASSPTSSSSYEQYF
TRBV12-2	TRBJ1-4	CASRLGDGQGATNEKLFF
TRBV7-2	TRBJ2-7	CASSSRDGHKDPYEQYF
TRBV27	TRBJ2-7	CASSRQGTEQYF
TRBV13	TRBJ2-5	CASSSDSLGHETQYF
TRBV10-2	TRBJ2-7	CASSEHFYEQYF
TRBV3-1/TRBV3-2	TRBJ2-1	CASSPRGQGANEQFF
TRBV10-3	TRBJ2-3	CAIRLGGSDTQYF
TRBV11-2	TRBJ2-5	CASSFISGGLQETQYF
TRBV15	TRBJ1-5	CATSRDLGGSLGPQHF
TRBV10-3	TRBJ1-3	CAISETDGNTIYF
TRBV7-2	TRBJ2-6	CASSLVSSGANVLTF
TRBV19	TRBJ1-1	CASIRTGSGTEAFF
TRBV9	TRBJ2-7	CASSSPMKPYEQYF
TRBV7-2	TRBJ1-2	CASRRSWGGNYGYTF
TRBV6-5	TRBJ2-2	CASSYAAGTGELFF
TRBV4-2	TRBJ2-7	CASSQGTGGPYEQYF
TRBV19	TRBJ1-5	CASSYRFNSNQPQHF
TRBV5-1	TRBJ2-5	CASSIQGRETQYF
TRBV7-9	TRBJ1-2	CASSPLRDQGHTF
TRBV18	TRBJ1-5	CASSPRGSNQPQHF
TRBV29-1	TRBJ2-2	CSVEQTGELFF
TRBV7-9	TRBJ1-2	CASSRFPGRFYGYTF
TRBV18	TRBJ2-7	CASSPYSSYEQYF
TRBV5-4	TRBJ2-7	CASSSPGTSYDEQYF
TRBV23-1	TRBJ1-5	CASSQSGGTGGCSNQPQHF
TRBV5-6	TRBJ2-1	CASSLPGRDPGEQFF
TRBV6-5	TRBJ1-5	CASGDREGNQPQHF
TRBV18	TRBJ2-7	CASSPQTGNSYEQYF
TRBV7-2	TRBJ2-7	CASSEVRSTYEQYF
TRBV11-3	TRBJ1-2	CASSFQGHGYTF
TRBV7-6	TRBJ1-6	CASSPNRGARSPLHF
TRBV19	TRBJ2-1	CASSRDRVSYNEQFF
TRBV14	TRBJ2-1	CASSLRERVLGNEQFF